The rows below give T cell receptor beta chains drawn from one sample of a study of regulatory T cells in long-lasting Graves disease. Each CDR3 protein gets one entry after TCRdb re-called the multiplex PCR reads with MiXCR. This table has 300,000 to 400,000 distinct CDR3 sequences, around 15% appearing once. These data were likewise used in another study, on T cells in Graves' hyperthyroidism and ophthalmopathy.

The source material was peripheral blood mononuclear cells (PBMCs), sampled at new diagnosis, from a patient treated with antithyroid drugs. These TCRs come from a man aged 40-55 years with Graves disease. Each CDR3 is given with its conserved first and last residue. Fields, in order: V gene, J gene, CDR3 protein.

>TRBV6-2/TRBV6-3|TRBJ2-2
CASSEERGGGTGELFF
>TRBV27|TRBJ1-1
CASSPHTGRLTEAFF
>TRBV24-1|TRBJ2-3
CATSDPASSTDTQYF
>TRBV5-1|TRBJ2-3
CASSLAPLAGGTDTQYF
>TRBV18|TRBJ1-1
CASSPNRENTEAFF
>TRBV24-1|TRBJ2-3
CATSDPRDRRTYTQYF
>TRBV15|TRBJ1-5
CATSRALYSNQPQHF
>TRBV7-2|TRBJ2-2
CASSLVTGSGELFF
>TRBV20-1|TRBJ1-5
CSATTGTGNQPQHF
>TRBV15|TRBJ2-7
CATSSDAAGEQYF
>TRBV30|TRBJ1-1
CAWSRGGNTEAFF
>TRBV28|TRBJ2-5
CASHPAGQGREGETQYF
>TRBV12-3/TRBV12-4|.
CASGPYRDRGAVEQYF
>TRBV5-6|TRBJ2-3
CASSLRQGVNTDTQYF
>TRBV28|TRBJ1-1
CASSRRDRATEAFF
>TRBV4-3|TRBJ2-7
CASSLERWTYEQYF
>TRBV20-1|TRBJ2-5
CSASEEGETQYF
>TRBV28|TRBJ2-5
CASRSPGLAFLETQYF
>TRBV18|TRBJ2-7
CASSPQNRGSYEQYF
>TRBV29-1|TRBJ1-1
CSVGGRNTEAFF
>TRBV16|TRBJ1-4
CASSQSGEKLFF
>TRBV5-4|TRBJ2-7
CASSYQGGSYEQYF
>TRBV5-1|TRBJ1-6
CASSLDAYNSPLHF
>TRBV20-1|TRBJ2-2
CSARDRVAGSNTGELFF
>TRBV7-3|TRBJ2-1
CASSLTGGVYNEQFF
>TRBV30|TRBJ1-2
CAWSEGDRAADGYTF